Presented here are 18 T cell receptor beta chains from one specimen sequenced in a study of blood T cell repertoires in COVID-19. The method was immunoSEQ multiplex PCR; TCRdb's version includes in-frame clones alone and lacks a portion of them. The repertoire holds around 24,000 clones, with 85% to 90% as singletons. The source material was peripheral blood. The source is a man aged 70 or older with COVID-19, enrolled during active disease.

The chain is built from TRBV11-2 and TRBJ2-6; 10 bases are a match to TRBD1. J lost 0 bases, V lost 3 bases, and 5 bases had no gene match. This CDR3 is 18 amino acids long. From germline, CDR1 is SGHAT and CDR2 FQNNGV. The CDR3: CASSFWTGGSSGANVLTF. In DNA form, the CDR3 reads TGTGCCAGCAGCTTTTGGACAGGGGGTTCCTCTGGGGCCAACGTCCTGACTTTC.

J is TRBJ2-2 and V is TRBV4-1; possibly TRBD1 for D (5 bases). Germline loops: CDR1 MGHRA, CDR2 YSYEKL. Trimming cost V 4 bases and J 3 bases, with 12 bases left between them. The CDR3 sequence is 15 residues long. The CDR3 nucleotides read TGCGCCAGCAGCCCCGTGGACACATACACCGGGGAGCTGTTTTTT. Translation gives CASSPVDTYTGELFF.

The genes are TRBV2 and TRBJ2-5; TRBD1 agrees at 7 bases. Germline V gene lookup returns CDR1 SNHLY and CDR2 FYNNEI. This CDR3 has 13 amino acids. V shed 7 bases and J 1 base; nucleotides not matched to a gene: 3. The CDR3 region is CASTKGAQETQYF. CDR3 sequence (DNA): TGTGCCAGCACCAAGGGGGCCCAAGAGACCCAGTACTTC.

The chain employs TRBV21-1 and TRBJ1-2. TRBV21-1 is designated a pseudogene. The CDR3 has 11 residues. DNA of the CDR3: TGTGCCACCCGCGGCTCCCGTGGCTACACCTTC. It codes for CATRGSRGYTF.

This clone is a singleton in its sample. The chain couples TRBV7-6 to TRBJ1-1; maybe TRBD1 (5 bases). Germline V lookup: CDR1 SGHVS, CDR2 FNYEAQ. V was trimmed by 5 bases and J by 6 bases, leaving 10 bases between them. CDR3 length equals 12 residues. The CDR3 region is CASSHEGAEAFF. In nucleotides, the CDR3 is TGTGCCAGCAGCCACGAAGGGGCTGAAGCTTTCTTT.

This chain uses TRBV3-1 (or the pseudogene TRBV3-2) with TRBJ1-2; 12 bases match TRBD1. CDR1 is LGHDT and CDR2 is YNNKEL in the germline V gene (reference sequence). CDR3 length: 17 amino acids. After removal of 5 bases from V and 2 bases from J, the junction contained 9 bases not matched to a gene. CDR3 sequence: CASSSRDRGPWNYGYTF. The CDR3 nucleotides read TGTGCCAGCAGCTCACGGGACAGGGGGCCATGGAACTATGGCTACACCTTC.

The gene calls are TRBV6-1 and TRBJ2-7, with 7 nucleotides matching TRBD2. Losses at the gene ends were 1 base for V and 2 bases for J; bases not matched to a gene: 8. The CDR3 consists of 16 residues. CDR1 and CDR2 (germline): MNHNS, SASEGT. CDR3 in amino acids: CASSEGLGRGPYEQYF. Written as DNA, the CDR3 is TGTGCCAGCAGTGAAGGGTTGGGGAGGGGCCCCTACGAGCAGTACTTC.

The rearrangement links TRBV7-6 to TRBJ1-6; TRBD1 agrees at 8 bases. CDR3 length: 15 amino acids. Germline CDR1 is SGHVS and CDR2 is FNYEAQ. V shed 4 bases, J shed 6 bases, and the junction held 5 bases outside the gene matches. CDR3 nucleotide sequence: TGTGCCAGCAGCTCGTTCGGACAGGGTAATTCACCCCTCCACTTT. The encoded protein is CASSSFGQGNSPLHF.

The chain couples TRBV7-9 to TRBJ1-2; D remains ambiguous. Germline V lookup: CDR1 SEHNR, CDR2 FQNEAQ (reference sequence). The ends were cut back, 5 bases at V and 6 bases at J, with 22 bases in the middle. This CDR3 has 16 residues. The CDR3: CASSPDLGLVAHGYTF. In DNA form, the CDR3 reads TGTGCCAGCAGCCCCGACCTTGGTTTGGTAGCCCATGGCTACACCTTC. Looking up the rest from reference TRBV7-9 and TRBJ1-2 gives the full variable domain: DTGVSQNPRHKITKRGQNVTFRCDPISEHNRLYWYRQTLGQGPEFLTYFQNEAQLEKSRLLSDRFSAERPKGSFSTLEIQRTEQGDSAMYLCASSPDLGLVAHGYTFGSGTRLTVV.

The genes are TRBV5-1 and TRBJ2-1; TRBD2 might be the D (6 bases). The CDR3 loop spans 14 amino acids. The germline V gene encodes CDR1 SGHRS and CDR2 YFSETQ. V was shortened by 4 bases and J by 8 bases, with 16 bases between the two germline ends. CDR3 region: CASSISGRADEQFF. For the CDR3, the DNA is TGCGCCAGCAGCATTAGCGGCCGGGCGGATGAGCAGTTCTTC. Variable domain in full (rest from reference TRBV5-1 and TRBJ2-1): KAGVTQTPRYLIKTRGQQVTLSCSPISGHRSVSWYQQTPGQGLQFLFEYFSETQRNKGNFPGRFSGRQFSNSRSEMNVSTLELGDSALYLCASSISGRADEQFFGPGTRLTVL.

Here the CDR3 reads CASSQMGGLDNEQFF. The CDR3 DNA reads as TGTGCCAGCAGCCAGATGGGAGGTTTAGACAATGAGCAGTTCTTC. V is TRBV14 and J is TRBJ2-1, with D possibly matching TRBD2 (6 bases). CDR3 length: 15 amino acids. The V gene lost 3 bases and the J gene lost 5 bases, with 14 bases spanning the gap. Germline values: CDR1 SGHDN, CDR2 FVKESK.

The chain recombines TRBV2 with TRBJ1-1, with D unresolved. V was clipped by 6 bases and J by 3 bases, with 8 bases between them. CDR3 length: 12 amino acids. Per the germline V gene, CDR1 is SNHLY and CDR2 is FYNNEI. CDR3 region: CASRRDYTEAFF. CDR3 nucleotide sequence: TGTGCCAGCAGGAGGGATTACACTGAAGCTTTCTTT.

The CDR3 coding sequence is TGTGCCAGTAGTCCATTTGGGGGCTTCGAGCAGTACTTC. It codes for CASSPFGGFEQYF. This chain joins TRBV19 and TRBJ2-7; perhaps TRBD1 as D (6 bases). Germline loops: CDR1 LNHDA, CDR2 SQIVND (reference sequence). Trimming took 5 bases from V and 6 from J, leaving 14 bases between them. The CDR3 contains 13 residues.

This clone is a singleton in its sample. The chain has TRBV19 and TRBJ2-3; TRBD2 agrees at 9 bases. The CDR3 contains 15 residues. The germline V gene encodes CDR1 LNHDA and CDR2 SQIVND (reference sequence). J lost 0 bases, V lost 5 bases, and 3 bases had no gene match. CDR3 DNA sequence: TGTGCCAGTAGTTTGCTAGCGGGAAGCACAGATACGCAGTATTTT. Its translation is CASSLLAGSTDTQYF.

The chain carries TRBV5-1 and TRBJ2-1; 16 bases agree with TRBD2. The CDR3 sequence is 14 residues long. Looked up from germline, CDR1 is SGHRS and CDR2 is YFSETQ. The V segment lost 6 bases and the J segment 13 bases; nucleotides outside the gene matches: 7. The CDR3, as DNA: TGCGCCAGCAACTCCGGGACTAGCGGGGGGGCTCAGTTCTTC. It codes for CASNSGTSGGAQFF.

The table lists this clone with a count of one. This chain joins TRBV7-9 and TRBJ2-6; possible D gene TRBD1, 6 bases. Trimming shortened V by 4 bases and J by 2 bases, and 9 bases separated the two germline ends. Per germline, CDR1 SEHNR and CDR2 FQNEAQ (reference sequence). The CDR3 has 15 amino acids. In nucleotides, the CDR3 is TGTGCCAGCAGCTCCTACAGGGCTGGGGCCAACGTCCTGACTTTC. Translated, it gives CASSSYRAGANVLTF.

The V gene is TRBV29-1, the J gene TRBJ2-7; TRBD2 is a possible D gene (6 bases). The V end lost 7 bases, the J end lost 5 bases, and 18 bases lay between the germline ends. CDR1 and CDR2 from the germline V gene are SQVTM and ANQGSEA. The CDR3 has 13 amino acids. CDR3 amino acids: CSALAGGPNEQYF. The DNA of the CDR3 is TGCAGCGCCCTAGCCGGGGGTCCCAACGAGCAGTACTTC.

This sequence joins TRBV18 and TRBJ1-2; 7 bases line up with TRBD1. The V gene end was trimmed by 1 base and the J gene end by 2 bases; junction bases not matched to a gene: 7. The CDR3 spans 16 residues. CDR1 and CDR2 from the germline V gene are KGHSH and LQKENI. The CDR3 nucleotides are TGTGCCAGCTCACCACAGACGACAGGGACCAACTATGGCTACACCTTC. Translated: CASSPQTTGTNYGYTF.